The 6 T cell receptor beta chains given below trace back to one sample, sequenced in a study of blood T cell repertoires in COVID-19. Profiling relied on immunoSEQ multiplex PCR, and the TCRdb table lists in-frame clones only, not all of them. Altogether about 200,000 clones are present, about 90% being singletons, with the ten largest covering around 1.5%. The sample taken for sequencing was peripheral blood. The origin of the receptors is a man aged 18 to 29 with active or convalescent COVID-19.

The gene calls are TRBV12-3 or TRBV12-4 and TRBJ1-1; 8 bases map to TRBD1. The V segment lost 5 bases and the J segment 7 bases; nucleotides outside the gene matches: 3. This CDR3 has 12 residues. CDR3 coding DNA: TGTGCCAGCAGTCTAGGGACAGGTGAAGCTTTCTTT. This codes for CASSLGTGEAFF.

The genes are TRBV28 and TRBJ2-7; maybe TRBD1 (5 bases). Germline V gene sequence: CDR1 MDHEN, CDR2 SYDVKM. The CDR3 loop spans 16 amino acids. The V end lost 3 bases, the J end lost 1 base, and 16 bases lay between the germline ends. Here the CDR3 reads CASSLSSGLRSYEQYF. CDR3 coding DNA: TGTGCCAGCAGTTTGAGTTCAGGGCTACGATCCTACGAGCAGTACTTC.

CDR3 protein: CASSLSPPQGASNYGYTF. The CDR3 DNA is TGTGCCAGCAGTTTATCACCACCTCAGGGGGCATCTAACTATGGCTACACCTTC. The gene calls are TRBV28 and TRBJ1-2; 8 positions agree with TRBD1. CDR1 and CDR2 from the germline V gene are MDHEN and SYDVKM. Germline trimming cut 1 base from V and 0 bases from J; bases unmatched to any gene: 10. The CDR3 sequence is 18 residues long.

The chain carries TRBV19 and TRBJ1-5, with a weak D call TRBD1 (5 bases). The V and J ends lost 6 bases and 0 bases respectively, with 12 bases between them. The CDR3 runs 15 residues. Germline assignment: CDR1 LNHDA and CDR2 SQIVND (reference sequence). In nucleotides, the CDR3 is TGTGCCAGTAGGACGGGGGTAAATAGCAATCAGCCCCAGCATTTT. Protein product: CASRTGVNSNQPQHF.

The V gene is TRBV27, the J gene TRBJ1-5; D may be TRBD1 (6 bases). V was cut by 4 bases and J by 5 bases, with 12 bases left in between. The CDR3 extends over 14 amino acids. The germline V gene encodes CDR1 MNHEY and CDR2 SMNVEV (reference sequence). As DNA, the CDR3 is TGTGCCAGCAGTTCGACTGGGGGCCATCAGCCCCAGCATTTT. The encoded protein is CASSSTGGHQPQHF.

The genes are TRBV19 and TRBJ2-1, with no clear D. Germline loops: CDR1 LNHDA, CDR2 SQIVND (reference sequence). V was pared by 0 bases and J by 6 bases, with 21 bases between. This CDR3 has 18 amino acids. The CDR3 is CASSIDQSLGPFFNEQFF. CDR3 nucleotides: TGTGCCAGTAGTATAGATCAAAGCCTGGGCCCCTTCTTCAATGAGCAGTTCTTC.